This TCR beta chain was retrieved from a study of cytomegalovirus exposure and HLA in healthy donors. Study as a whole: A prior analysis found around 110 million unique TCR beta sequences from roughly 180 million T cells.

This CDR3 is built from 13 residues. Per germline, CDR1 SGHAT and CDR2 FQNNGV. Trimming pared 0 bases from V and 9 bases from J, leaving 9 bases between. Primers for the PCR totalled 60 Vbeta and 13 Jbeta. Authors' processing steps: There were about 80 million unique TCR beta chains by a later count, and 10 million to 12 million of them were shared. Some clones are missing from TCRdb's copy, which holds only in-frame ones; the method was immunoSEQ multiplex PCR. For V, J and clone size, that table is used; D and trimming come from the DNA. This sample has 100,000 to 120,000 clones; approximately 83% occur once, and the top ten carry roughly 6%.

Input material: PBMCs. The clonotype comes from a man between 18 and 29 years old in good health and CMV-seronegative. J is TRBJ1-5 and V is TRBV11-2; a possible D gene is TRBD1 (5 bases). CDR3 nucleotide sequence: TGTGCCAGCAGCTTAGATTGGGGGGGGCCCCAGCATTTT. Translation gives CASSLDWGGPQHF.